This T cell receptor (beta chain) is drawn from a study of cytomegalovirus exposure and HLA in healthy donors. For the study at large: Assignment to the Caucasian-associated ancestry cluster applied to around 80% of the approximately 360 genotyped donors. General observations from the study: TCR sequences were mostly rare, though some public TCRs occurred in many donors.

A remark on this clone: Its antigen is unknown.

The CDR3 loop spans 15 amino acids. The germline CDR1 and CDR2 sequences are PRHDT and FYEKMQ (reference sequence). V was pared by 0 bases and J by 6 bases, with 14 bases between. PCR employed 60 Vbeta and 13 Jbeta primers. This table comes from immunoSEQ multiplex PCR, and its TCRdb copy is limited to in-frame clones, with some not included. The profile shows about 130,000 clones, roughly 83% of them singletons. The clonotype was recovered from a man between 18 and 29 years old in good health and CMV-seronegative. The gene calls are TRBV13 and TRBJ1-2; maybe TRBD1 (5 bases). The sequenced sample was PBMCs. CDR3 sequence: CASSLGGTWADGYTF. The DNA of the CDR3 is TGTGCCAGCAGCTTAGGGGGGACTTGGGCCGATGGCTACACCTTC. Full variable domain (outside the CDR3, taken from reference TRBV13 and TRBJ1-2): AAGVIQSPRHLIKEKRETATLKCYPIPRHDTVYWYQQGPGQDPQFLISFYEKMQSDKGSIPDRFSAQQFSDYHSELNMSSLELGDSALYFCASSLGGTWADGYTFGSGTRLTVV.